This entry lists 23 T cell receptor beta chains sequenced from one sample in a study of shared clonotypes between healthy human individuals. Here immunoSEQ multiplex PCR was the method, and the copy in TCRdb shows in-frame clones only, minus some. Of 1,500,000 or so clones in the sample, roughly 96% were seen once. Sequencing input: naive CD4+ T cells sorted from blood. Noted subset: CD45RA+ positively selected. The receptors derive from a man aged 25-45 years in good health.

This chain connects TRBV7-7 to TRBJ2-2, with 10 nucleotides matching TRBD1. The CDR3 contains 15 residues. The V segment lost 5 bases and the J segment 3 bases; nucleotides outside the gene matches: 3. The V gene's germline CDR1 is SSHAT and CDR2 FNYEAQ (reference sequence). The CDR3 DNA sequence: TGTGCCAGCAGCAAAGGGACAGGGGACACCGGGGAGCTGTTTTTT. Translated, it gives CASSKGTGDTGELFF.

The chain is built from TRBV10-3 and TRBJ1-1, with D possibly matching TRBD1 (6 bases). Germline assignment: CDR1 ENHRY and CDR2 SYGVKD. The V and J ends lost 10 bases and 5 bases respectively, with 14 bases between them. This CDR3 has 12 residues. DNA for the CDR3: TGTGCCACGACAACAGGGAATACTGAAGCTTTCTTT. Amino acid sequence: CATTTGNTEAFF.

This chain uses TRBV6-6 with TRBJ2-4, with 7 positions matching TRBD1. Losses at the gene ends were 5 bases for V and 7 bases for J; bases not matched to a gene: 14. This CDR3 spans 16 amino acids. From germline, CDR1 is MNHNY and CDR2 SVGAGI (reference sequence). CDR3 region: CASSRFGQGELNIQYF. The CDR3 coding sequence is TGTGCCAGCAGTCGTTTCGGCCAGGGGGAATTGAACATTCAGTACTTC.

This clone was detected only once. The chain couples TRBV7-2 to TRBJ2-7; D gene uncertain. Germline V CDR1 and CDR2: SGHTA, FQGNSA. V lost 5 bases and J lost 1, with 15 bases in between. The CDR3 runs 15 residues. The CDR3, as DNA: TGTGCCAGCAGCCCCCTTACCGGCGCTTCCTACGAGCAGTACTTC. This translates into CASSPLTGASYEQYF.

CDR3 nucleotides: TGTGCCAGCTCACCACCTGGGACAGCTACTAATGAGCAGTTCTTC. This sequence encodes CASSPPGTATNEQFF. The chain couples TRBV18 to TRBJ2-1; the match to TRBD1 covers 7 bases. The CDR3 covers 15 residues. The trim removed 0 bases at V and 7 bases at J, leaving 6 bases unmatched. The V gene's germline CDR1 is KGHSH and CDR2 LQKENI. Complete variable domain (other parts from reference TRBV18 and TRBJ2-1): NAGVMQNPRHLVRRRGQEARLRCSPMKGHSHVYWYRQLPEEGLKFMVYLQKENIIDESGMPKERFSAEFPKEGPSILRIQQVVRGDSAAYFCASSPPGTATNEQFFGPGTRLTVL.

The J gene is TRBJ1-1, the V gene TRBV9, with 8 bases aligning to TRBD1. Germline lookup yields CDR1 SGDLS and CDR2 YYNGEE. J was trimmed by 5 bases and V by 4 bases; bases with no gene match: 10. This CDR3 has 15 residues. This chain's CDR3 is CASSPDRTGLTEAFF. CDR3 bases: TGTGCCAGCAGCCCCGACCGGACAGGGCTTACTGAAGCTTTCTTT.

The chain recombines TRBV5-1 with TRBJ2-1, with D possibly being TRBD1 (5 bases). CDR1 and CDR2 from the germline V gene are SGHRS and YFSETQ. Trimming shortened V by 5 bases and J by 4 bases, and 16 bases separated the two germline ends. This CDR3 has 15 residues. The CDR3 bases are TGCGCCAGCAGGGCCTCGACAGAGCCATACAATGAGCAGTTCTTC. Its protein product is CASRASTEPYNEQFF. The full variable domain, rest sourced from reference TRBV5-1 and TRBJ2-1, is KAGVTQTPRYLIKTRGQQVTLSCSPISGHRSVSWYQQTPGQGLQFLFEYFSETQRNKGNFPGRFSGRQFSNSRSEMNVSTLELGDSALYLCASRASTEPYNEQFFGPGTRLTVL.

The CDR3 is CASSPGLAGVAVLSTDTQYF. The CDR3 DNA is TGTGCCAGCAGTCCGGGACTAGCGGGAGTGGCCGTGTTGTCCACAGATACGCAGTATTTT. This chain joins TRBV28 and TRBJ2-3, with 14 positions matching TRBD2. Germline trimming cut 5 bases from V and 2 bases from J; bases unmatched to any gene: 15. This CDR3 contains 20 residues. Germline assignment: CDR1 MDHEN and CDR2 SYDVKM.

The rearrangement uses TRBV18 and TRBJ2-4, with D perhaps TRBD1 (6 bases). Trimming removed 3 bases at V and 2 bases at J, with 14 bases between. CDR1 and CDR2 from the germline V gene are KGHSH and LQKENI. The CDR3 has 16 residues. The CDR3 protein is CASSPLHRESKNIQYF. The CDR3 coding sequence is TGTGCCAGCTCACCTTTACACAGGGAGTCCAAAAACATTCAGTACTTC.

The chain links TRBV7-8 to TRBJ2-6; 10 nucleotides agree with TRBD1. J gave up 0 bases and V 5 bases, and 13 bases lay outside the gene matches. The length of the CDR3 is 20 residues. CDR1 and CDR2 from the germline V gene are SGHVS and FQNEAQ. In DNA, the CDR3 is TGTGCCAGCAGCCATAGTAGGGACAGGGGTGCACCCTCTGGGGCCAACGTCCTGACTTTC. It encodes CASSHSRDRGAPSGANVLTF.

The chain links TRBV7-3 to TRBJ2-2; 8 positions agree with TRBD1. Germline trimming cut 4 bases from V and 4 bases from J; bases unmatched to any gene: 5. Germline V lookup: CDR1 SGHTA, CDR2 FQGTGA. CDR3 length equals 15 residues. The chain's CDR3 is CASSSQGAVTGELFF. Here the CDR3 DNA reads TGTGCCAGCAGCTCCCAGGGGGCAGTCACCGGGGAGCTGTTTTTT.

This chain joins TRBV18 and TRBJ2-2; D uncertain. The CDR3 totals 15 residues. Germline-derived CDR1 and CDR2 are KGHSH and LQKENI. V was pared by 3 bases and J by 7 bases, with 15 bases between. CDR3 nucleotides: TGTGCCAGCTCACCCCCGTCTGCCATGGGCGGGGAGCTGTTTTTT. This translates into CASSPPSAMGGELFF. Variable domain in full (rest from reference TRBV18 and TRBJ2-2): NAGVMQNPRHLVRRRGQEARLRCSPMKGHSHVYWYRQLPEEGLKFMVYLQKENIIDESGMPKERFSAEFPKEGPSILRIQQVVRGDSAAYFCASSPPSAMGGELFFGEGSRLTVL.

The rearrangement uses TRBV11-2 and TRBJ2-4; TRBD2 is a possible D gene (6 bases). Trimming stripped 1 base from V and 6 bases from J, with 13 bases between. Germline V gene data show CDR1 as SGHAT and CDR2 as FQNNGV. The CDR3 extends over 15 amino acids. The CDR3 region has the DNA TGTGCCAGCAGCTTAGGCGGAGGGTCGGGAAACATTCAGTACTTC. It codes for CASSLGGGSGNIQYF.

The chain couples TRBV5-1 to TRBJ1-3; D unclear. Germline lookup yields CDR1 SGHRS and CDR2 YFSETQ. V was cut by 5 bases and J by 0 bases, with 6 bases left in between. The CDR3 length is 13 residues. In DNA form, the CDR3 reads TGCGCCAGCAGTTACGGCTCTGGAAACACCATATATTTT. Translated, it gives CASSYGSGNTIYF.

This chain joins TRBV6-6 and TRBJ2-7; 9 nucleotides match TRBD2. The V segment lost 9 bases and the J segment 4 bases; nucleotides outside the gene matches: 4. The CDR3 has 12 residues. Germline V gene lookup returns CDR1 MNHNY and CDR2 SVGAGI (reference sequence). The chain's CDR3 is CASSGRPYEQYF. CDR3 nucleotides: TGTGCCAGTAGCGGGAGACCGTACGAGCAGTACTTC.

About this clone: Other DNA sequences in this specimen translate into the identical CDR3. V is TRBV5-1 and J is TRBJ2-5; D possibly corresponds to TRBD2 (6 bases). This CDR3 region has 14 residues. Germline CDR1 and CDR2: SGHRS and YFSETQ. V was pared by 4 bases and J by 7 bases, with 17 bases between. CDR3 bases: TGCGCCAGCAGCCCAGGGACCGGAGGGAGGACCCAGTACTTC. Translated, it gives CASSPGTGGRTQYF.

V gene TRBV5-4 combines with J gene TRBJ1-4; 10 bases are shared with TRBD1. CDR3 length equals 15 residues. Germline V lookup: CDR1 SGHNT, CDR2 YYREEE (reference sequence). Trimming took 3 bases from V and 5 from J; bases not matched to a gene: 4. The CDR3 protein is CASSSPDRGNEKLFF. The CDR3 nucleotides read TGTGCCAGCAGCTCCCCGGACAGGGGGAATGAAAAACTGTTTTTT.

CDR3 sequence: CASSLIGIYEQYF. In DNA, the CDR3 is TGTGCCAGCAGCTTGATTGGCATTTACGAGCAGTACTTC. This rearrangement joins TRBV5-6 to TRBJ2-7, with D unresolved. Germline CDR1 and CDR2: SGHDT and YYEEEE. V shed 1 base and J shed 4 bases, with 9 bases lying between them. The CDR3 length is 13 residues.

V usage is TRBV19 and J usage is TRBJ1-2, with D hard to call. The V and J ends lost 3 bases and 4 bases respectively, with 9 bases between them. Germline CDR1 and CDR2: LNHDA and SQIVND (reference sequence). CDR3 length: 13 residues. The CDR3 DNA follows: TGTGCCAGTAGTATGGAGAGGAGCTATGGCTACACCTTC. This gives the protein CASSMERSYGYTF.

The V call is TRBV6-6, the J call TRBJ2-7; 8 bases are shared with TRBD1. The CDR3 extends over 15 amino acids. V was pared by 4 bases and J by 1 base, with 6 bases of the junction left unmatched. Germline CDR1 is MNHNY and CDR2 is SVGAGI (reference sequence). CDR3 bases: TGTGCCAGCAGTTCGGCGGACAGGGCGTCCTACGAGCAGTACTTC. Translated, it gives CASSSADRASYEQYF.

The chain combines TRBV7-9 with TRBJ1-2; 7 bases match TRBD1. The CDR3 has 14 residues. The V gene end was trimmed by 5 bases and the J gene end by 8 bases; junction bases not matched to a gene: 11. Germline V lookup: CDR1 SEHNR, CDR2 FQNEAQ (reference sequence). CDR3 coding DNA: TGTGCCAGCAGCCTAATTACAGGGGAGCGGGGCTACACCTTC. Translating it yields CASSLITGERGYTF.

The chain couples TRBV10-3 to TRBJ1-5; TRBD1 matches 7 bases. The CDR3 length is 16 residues. CDR1 and CDR2 from the germline V gene are ENHRY and SYGVKD. V lost 2 bases, J lost 4 bases, and 8 bases stayed unmatched. CDR3 residues: CAISEERGGPNQPQHF. DNA for the CDR3: TGTGCCATCAGTGAGGAAAGAGGGGGCCCTAATCAGCCCCAGCATTTT.

This clone occurred once. This chain uses TRBV27 with TRBJ2-1; D possibly corresponds to TRBD2 (6 bases). The CDR3 is 14 residues long. V was shortened by 5 bases and J by 6 bases, with 14 bases between the two germline ends. Germline assignment: CDR1 MNHEY and CDR2 SMNVEV (reference sequence). CDR3 sequence reads: CASSLIPGGNEQFF. Written as DNA, the CDR3 is TGTGCCAGCAGTCTCATCCCCGGGGGCAATGAGCAGTTCTTC.